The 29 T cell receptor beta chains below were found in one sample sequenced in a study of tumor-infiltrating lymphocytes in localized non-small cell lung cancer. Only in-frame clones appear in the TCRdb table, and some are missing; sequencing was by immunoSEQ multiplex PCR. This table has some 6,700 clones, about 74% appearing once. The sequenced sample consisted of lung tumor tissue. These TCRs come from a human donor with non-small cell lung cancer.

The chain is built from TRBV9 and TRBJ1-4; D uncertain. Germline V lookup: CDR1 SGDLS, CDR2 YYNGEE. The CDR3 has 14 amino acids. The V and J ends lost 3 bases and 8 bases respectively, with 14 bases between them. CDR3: CASSAGILAEKLFF. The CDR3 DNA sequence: TGTGCCAGCAGCGCAGGTATTTTGGCCGAAAAACTGTTTTTT.

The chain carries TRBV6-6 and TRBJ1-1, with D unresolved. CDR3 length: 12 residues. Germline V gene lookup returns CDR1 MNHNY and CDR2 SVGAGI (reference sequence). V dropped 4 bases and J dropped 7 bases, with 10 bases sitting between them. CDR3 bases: TGTGCCAGCAGTTCCCGGGGAGATGAAGCTTTCTTT. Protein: CASSSRGDEAFF.

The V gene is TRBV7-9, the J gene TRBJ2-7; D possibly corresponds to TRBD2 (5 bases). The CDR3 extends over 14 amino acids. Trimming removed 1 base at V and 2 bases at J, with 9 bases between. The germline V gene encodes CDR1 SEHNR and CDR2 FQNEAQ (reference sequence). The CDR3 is CASSLGGIAYEQYF. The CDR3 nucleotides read TGTGCCAGCAGCTTAGGAGGGATCGCCTACGAGCAGTACTTC.

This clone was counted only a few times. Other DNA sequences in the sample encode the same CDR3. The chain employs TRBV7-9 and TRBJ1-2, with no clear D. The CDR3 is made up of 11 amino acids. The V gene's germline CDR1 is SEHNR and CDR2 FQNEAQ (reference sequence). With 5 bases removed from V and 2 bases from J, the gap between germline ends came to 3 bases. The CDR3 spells CASSLNYGYTF. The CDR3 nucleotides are TGTGCCAGCAGCCTAAACTATGGCTACACCTTC.

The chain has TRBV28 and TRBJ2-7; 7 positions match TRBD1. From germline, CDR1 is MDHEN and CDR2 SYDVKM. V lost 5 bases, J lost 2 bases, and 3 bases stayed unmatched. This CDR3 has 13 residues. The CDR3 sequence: CASSPGQTYEQYF. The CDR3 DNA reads TGTGCCAGCAGTCCGGGACAGACCTACGAGCAGTACTTC.

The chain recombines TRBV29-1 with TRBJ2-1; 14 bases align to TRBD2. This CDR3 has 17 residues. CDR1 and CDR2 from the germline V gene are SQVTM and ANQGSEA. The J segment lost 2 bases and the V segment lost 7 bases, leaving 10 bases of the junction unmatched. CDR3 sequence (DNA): TGCAGCGCATTCGGACTAGCGGGGGGTCGGCCCTACAATGAGCAGTTCTTC. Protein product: CSAFGLAGGRPYNEQFF.

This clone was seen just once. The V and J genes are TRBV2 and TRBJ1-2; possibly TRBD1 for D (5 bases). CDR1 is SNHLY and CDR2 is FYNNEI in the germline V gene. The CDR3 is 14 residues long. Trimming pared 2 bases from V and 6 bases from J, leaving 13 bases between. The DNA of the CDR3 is TGTGCCAGCAGTGAACGCCCTGGGGGTGATGGCTACACCTTC. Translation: CASSERPGGDGYTF.

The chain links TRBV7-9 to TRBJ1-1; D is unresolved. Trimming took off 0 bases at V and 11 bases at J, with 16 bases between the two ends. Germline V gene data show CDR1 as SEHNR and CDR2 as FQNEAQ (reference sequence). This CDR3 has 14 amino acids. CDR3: CASSLALYHTGAFF. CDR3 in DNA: TGTGCCAGCAGCTTAGCCCTTTATCACACTGGGGCTTTCTTT.

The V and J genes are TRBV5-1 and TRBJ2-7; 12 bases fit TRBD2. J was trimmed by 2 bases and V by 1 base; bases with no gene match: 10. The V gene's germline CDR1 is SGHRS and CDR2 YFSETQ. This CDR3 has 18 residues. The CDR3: CASSLRTSGTLSTYEQYF. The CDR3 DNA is TGCGCCAGCAGCTTGCGGACTAGCGGGACACTATCCACCTACGAGCAGTACTTC.

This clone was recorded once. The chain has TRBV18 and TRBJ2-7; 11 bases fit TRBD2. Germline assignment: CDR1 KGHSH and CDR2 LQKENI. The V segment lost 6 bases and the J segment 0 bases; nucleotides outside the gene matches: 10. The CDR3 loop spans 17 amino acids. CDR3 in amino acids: CASSTQPLAGVSYEQYF. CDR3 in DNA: TGTGCCAGCTCGACCCAACCACTAGCGGGGGTCTCCTACGAGCAGTACTTC.

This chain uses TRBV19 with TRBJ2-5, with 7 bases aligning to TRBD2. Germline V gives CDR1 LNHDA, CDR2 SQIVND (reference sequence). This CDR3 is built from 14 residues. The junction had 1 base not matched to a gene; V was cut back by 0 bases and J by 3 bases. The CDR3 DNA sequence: TGTGCCAGTAGTATAGAGCTAGCGGAAGAGACCCAGTACTTC. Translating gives CASSIELAEETQYF.

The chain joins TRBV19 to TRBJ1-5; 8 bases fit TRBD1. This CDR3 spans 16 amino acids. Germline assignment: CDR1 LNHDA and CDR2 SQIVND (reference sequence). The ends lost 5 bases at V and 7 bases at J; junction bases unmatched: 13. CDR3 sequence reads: CASSQATQGANQPQHF. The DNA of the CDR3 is TGTGCCAGTAGTCAAGCCACGCAGGGGGCGAACCAGCCCCAGCATTTT.

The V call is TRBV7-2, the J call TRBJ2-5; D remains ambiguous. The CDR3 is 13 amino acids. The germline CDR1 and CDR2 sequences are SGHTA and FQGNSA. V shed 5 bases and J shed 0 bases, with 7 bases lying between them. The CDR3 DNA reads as TGTGCCAGCAGCCCCCCAAACCAAGAGACCCAGTACTTC. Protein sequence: CASSPPNQETQYF.

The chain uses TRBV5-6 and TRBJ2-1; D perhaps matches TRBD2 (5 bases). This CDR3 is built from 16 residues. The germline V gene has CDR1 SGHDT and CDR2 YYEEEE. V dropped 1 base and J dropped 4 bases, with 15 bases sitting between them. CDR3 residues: CASSLYEAGQYNEQFF. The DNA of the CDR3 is TGTGCCAGCAGCTTGTATGAGGCGGGCCAATACAATGAGCAGTTCTTC.

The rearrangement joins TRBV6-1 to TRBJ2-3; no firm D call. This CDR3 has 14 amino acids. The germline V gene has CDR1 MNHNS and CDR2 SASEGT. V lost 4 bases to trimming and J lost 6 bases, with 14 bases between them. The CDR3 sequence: CASSVIPTSDTQYF. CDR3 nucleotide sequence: TGTGCCAGCAGTGTCATCCCCACATCGGATACGCAGTATTTT.

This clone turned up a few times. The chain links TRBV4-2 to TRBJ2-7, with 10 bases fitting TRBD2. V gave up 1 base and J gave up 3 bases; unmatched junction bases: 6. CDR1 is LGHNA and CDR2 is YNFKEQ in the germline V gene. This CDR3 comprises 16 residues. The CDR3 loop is CASSQASSGGDYEQYF. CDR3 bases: TGTGCCAGCAGCCAAGCTTCCAGCGGGGGGGACTACGAGCAGTACTTC.

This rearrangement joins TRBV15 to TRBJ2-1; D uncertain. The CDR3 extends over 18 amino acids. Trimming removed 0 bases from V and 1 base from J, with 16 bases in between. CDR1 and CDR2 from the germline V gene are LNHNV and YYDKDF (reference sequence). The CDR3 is CATSRDLGWAMSYNEQFF. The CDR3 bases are TGTGCCACCAGCAGAGATCTAGGGTGGGCCATGTCCTACAATGAGCAGTTCTTC.

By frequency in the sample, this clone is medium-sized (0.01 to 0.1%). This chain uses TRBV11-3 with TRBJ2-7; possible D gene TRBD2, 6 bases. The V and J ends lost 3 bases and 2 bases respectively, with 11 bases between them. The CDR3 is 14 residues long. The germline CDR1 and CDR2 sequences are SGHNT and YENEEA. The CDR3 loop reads CASSLGGRTYEQYF. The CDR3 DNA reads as TGTGCCAGCAGCTTGGGGGGTAGGACCTACGAGCAGTACTTC.

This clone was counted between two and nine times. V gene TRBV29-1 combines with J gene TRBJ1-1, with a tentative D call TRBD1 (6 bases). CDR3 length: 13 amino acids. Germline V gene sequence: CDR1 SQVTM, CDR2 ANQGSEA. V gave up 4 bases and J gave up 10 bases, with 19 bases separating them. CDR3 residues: CSVVDPRTARAFF. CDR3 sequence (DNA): TGCAGCGTTGTAGATCCAAGGACAGCTCGAGCTTTCTTT.

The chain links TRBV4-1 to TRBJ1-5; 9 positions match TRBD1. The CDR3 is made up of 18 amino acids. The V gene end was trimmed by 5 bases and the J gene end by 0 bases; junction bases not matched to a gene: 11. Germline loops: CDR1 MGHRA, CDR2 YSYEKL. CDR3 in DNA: TGCGCCAGCAGCTCTATCCCGGGACAGGGTTATAGCAATCAGCCCCAGCATTTT. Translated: CASSSIPGQGYSNQPQHF.

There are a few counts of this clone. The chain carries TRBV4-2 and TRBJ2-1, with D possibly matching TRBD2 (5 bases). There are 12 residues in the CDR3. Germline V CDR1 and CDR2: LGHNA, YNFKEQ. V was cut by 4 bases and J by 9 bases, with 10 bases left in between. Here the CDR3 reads CASSPTSGEQFF. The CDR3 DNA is TGTGCCAGCAGCCCCACAAGCGGTGAGCAGTTCTTC.

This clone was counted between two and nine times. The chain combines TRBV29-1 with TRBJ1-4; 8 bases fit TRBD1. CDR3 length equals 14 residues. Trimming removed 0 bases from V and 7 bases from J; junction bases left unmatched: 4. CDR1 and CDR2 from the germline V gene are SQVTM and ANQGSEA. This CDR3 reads CSVEERDRGEKLFF. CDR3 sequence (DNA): TGCAGCGTTGAAGAGAGAGACAGGGGTGAAAAACTGTTTTTT.

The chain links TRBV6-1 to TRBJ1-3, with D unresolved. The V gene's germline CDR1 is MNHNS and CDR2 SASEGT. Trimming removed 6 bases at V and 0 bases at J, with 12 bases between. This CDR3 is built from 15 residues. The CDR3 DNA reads TGTGCCAGCAGCGCCGCGAGGTACTCTGGAAACACCATATATTTT. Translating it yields CASSAARYSGNTIYF.

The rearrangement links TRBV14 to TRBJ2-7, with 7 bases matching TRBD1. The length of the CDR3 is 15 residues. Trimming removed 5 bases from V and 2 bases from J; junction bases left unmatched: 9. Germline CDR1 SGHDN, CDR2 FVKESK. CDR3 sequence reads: CASSVMTGPPYEQYF. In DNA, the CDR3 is TGTGCCAGCAGCGTGATGACAGGGCCGCCCTACGAGCAGTACTTC.

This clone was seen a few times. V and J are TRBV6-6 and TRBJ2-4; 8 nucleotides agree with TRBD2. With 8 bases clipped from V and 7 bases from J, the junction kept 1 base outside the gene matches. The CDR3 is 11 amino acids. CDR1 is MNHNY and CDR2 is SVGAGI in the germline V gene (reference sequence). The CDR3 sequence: CASREGNIQYF. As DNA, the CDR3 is TGTGCCAGCCGGGAGGGGAACATTCAGTACTTC.

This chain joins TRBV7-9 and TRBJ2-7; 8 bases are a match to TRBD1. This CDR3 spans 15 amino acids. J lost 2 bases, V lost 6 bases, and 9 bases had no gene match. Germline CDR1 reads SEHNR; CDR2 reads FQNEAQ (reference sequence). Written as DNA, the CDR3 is TGTGCCAGCAGTTTACCGGGACAGGCGACCTACGAGCAGTACTTC. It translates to CASSLPGQATYEQYF.

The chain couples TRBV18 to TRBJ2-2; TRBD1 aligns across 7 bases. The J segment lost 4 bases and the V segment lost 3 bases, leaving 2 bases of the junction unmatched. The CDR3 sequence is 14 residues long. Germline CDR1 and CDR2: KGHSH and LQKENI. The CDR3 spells CASSPTGFTGELFF. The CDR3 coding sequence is TGTGCCAGCTCACCGACAGGGTTCACCGGGGAGCTGTTTTTT.

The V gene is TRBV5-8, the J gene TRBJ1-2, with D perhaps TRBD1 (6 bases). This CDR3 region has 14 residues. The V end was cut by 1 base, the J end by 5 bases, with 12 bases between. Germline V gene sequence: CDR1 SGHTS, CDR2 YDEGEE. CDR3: CASSLSRGPYGYTF. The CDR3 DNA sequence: TGTGCCAGCAGCTTGAGCCGGGGGCCTTATGGCTACACCTTC.

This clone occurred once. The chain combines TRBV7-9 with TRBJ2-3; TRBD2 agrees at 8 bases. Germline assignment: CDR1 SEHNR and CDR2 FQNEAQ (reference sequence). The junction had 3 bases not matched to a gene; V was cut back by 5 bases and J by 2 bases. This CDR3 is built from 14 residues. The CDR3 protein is CASSVGLATDTQYF. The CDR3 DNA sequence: TGTGCCAGCAGCGTAGGACTAGCCACAGATACGCAGTATTTT.